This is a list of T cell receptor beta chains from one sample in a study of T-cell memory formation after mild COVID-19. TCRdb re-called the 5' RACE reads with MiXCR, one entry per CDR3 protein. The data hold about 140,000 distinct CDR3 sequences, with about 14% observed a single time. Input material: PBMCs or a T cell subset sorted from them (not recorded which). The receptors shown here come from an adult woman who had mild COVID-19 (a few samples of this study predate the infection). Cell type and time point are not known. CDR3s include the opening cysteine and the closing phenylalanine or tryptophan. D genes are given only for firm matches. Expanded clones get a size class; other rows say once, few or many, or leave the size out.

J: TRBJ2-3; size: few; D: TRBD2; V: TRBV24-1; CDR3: CATSDLSGGEMYTQYF; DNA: TGTGCCACCAGTGATCTTAGCGGGGGGGAAATGTATACGCAGTATTTT
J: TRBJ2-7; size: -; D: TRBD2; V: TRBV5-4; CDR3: CASSFGTGTMPEQYF; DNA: TGTGCCAGCAGCTTCGGGACCGGGACTATGCCCGAGCAGTACTTC
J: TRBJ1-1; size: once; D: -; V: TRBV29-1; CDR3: CSVEESTGAPEAFF; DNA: TGCAGCGTTGAAGAATCCACAGGTGCCCCTGAAGCTTTCTTT
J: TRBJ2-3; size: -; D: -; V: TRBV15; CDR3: CATSRDQGLAYTDTQYF; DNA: TGTGCCACCAGCAGAGATCAGGGATTAGCGTACACAGATACGCAGTATTTT
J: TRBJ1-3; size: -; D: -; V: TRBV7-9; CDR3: CASSTGQPNSGNTIYF; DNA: TGTGCCAGCAGCACCGGACAGCCGAACTCTGGAAACACCATATATTTT
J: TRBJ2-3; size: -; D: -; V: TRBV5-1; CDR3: CASSPQGASTDTQYF; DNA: TGCGCCAGCAGCCCGCAAGGAGCCTCCACAGATACGCAGTATTTT
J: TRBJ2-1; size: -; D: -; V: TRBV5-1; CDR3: CASSRGTANSYNEQFF; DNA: TGCGCCAGCAGCCGCGGGACAGCGAACTCCTACAATGAGCAGTTCTTC
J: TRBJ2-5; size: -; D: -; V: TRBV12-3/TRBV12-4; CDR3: CASSLPPVGETQYF; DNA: TGTGCCAGCAGTCTCCCACCTGTCGGGGAGACCCAGTACTTC
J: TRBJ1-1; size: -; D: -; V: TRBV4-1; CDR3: CASRVKVVNTEAFF; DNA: TGCGCCAGCAGGGTGAAGGTGGTCAACACTGAAGCTTTCTTT
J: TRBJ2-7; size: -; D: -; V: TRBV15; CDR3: CATSIGRTYEQYF; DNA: TGTGCCACCAGCATCGGTAGGACCTACGAGCAGTACTTC
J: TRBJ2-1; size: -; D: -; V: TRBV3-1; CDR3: CASSLGGYRRREQFF; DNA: TGTGCCAGCAGCCTTGGGGGTTACCGACGCCGTGAGCAGTTCTTC
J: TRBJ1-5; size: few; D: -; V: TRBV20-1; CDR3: CSAQLDSNQPQHF; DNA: TGCAGTGCTCAACTGGATAGCAATCAGCCCCAGCATTTT
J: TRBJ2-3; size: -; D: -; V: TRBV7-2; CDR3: CASSLDPPTDTQYF; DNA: TGTGCCAGCAGCTTAGACCCCCCCACAGATACGCAGTATTTT
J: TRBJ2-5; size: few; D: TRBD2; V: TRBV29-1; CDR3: CSVDPSGRETQYF; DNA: TGCAGCGTTGACCCTAGCGGGAGGGAGACCCAGTACTTC
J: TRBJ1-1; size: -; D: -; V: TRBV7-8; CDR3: CASSSGTEAFF; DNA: TGTGCCAGCAGCTCCGGTACTGAAGCTTTCTTT
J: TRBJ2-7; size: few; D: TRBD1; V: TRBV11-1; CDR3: CASSRGAQGAYEQYF; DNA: TGTGCCAGCAGCCGCGGGGCACAGGGGGCCTACGAGCAGTACTTC
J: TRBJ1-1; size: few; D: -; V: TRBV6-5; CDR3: CASVSANTEAFF; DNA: TGTGCCAGCGTGTCGGCGAACACTGAAGCTTTCTTT
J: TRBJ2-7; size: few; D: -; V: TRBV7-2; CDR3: CASSVRMGEQYF; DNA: TGTGCCAGCAGCGTCCGGATGGGCGAGCAGTACTTC
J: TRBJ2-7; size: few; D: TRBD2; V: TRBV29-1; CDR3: CSGGRAVYEQYF; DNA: TGCAGCGGCGGGAGGGCCGTTTACGAGCAGTACTTC
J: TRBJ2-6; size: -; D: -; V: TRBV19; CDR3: CASTTPTSGANVLTF; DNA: TGTGCCAGTACGACTCCCACCTCTGGGGCCAACGTCCTGACTTTC
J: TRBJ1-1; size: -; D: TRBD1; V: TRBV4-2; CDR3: CASSPGQGRDRIEAFF; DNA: TGTGCCAGCAGCCCGGGACAGGGCAGGGATAGGATCGAAGCTTTCTTT
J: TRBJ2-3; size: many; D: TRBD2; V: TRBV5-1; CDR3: CASSLGVAGWTDTQYF; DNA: TGCGCCAGCAGCTTGGGAGTAGCGGGGTGGACAGATACGCAGTATTTT
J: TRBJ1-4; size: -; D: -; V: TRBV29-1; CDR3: CSVEDLPGKLFF; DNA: TGCAGCGTTGAAGATCTTCCGGGAAAACTGTTTTTT
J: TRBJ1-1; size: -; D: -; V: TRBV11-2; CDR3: CASSSDGGGTEAFF; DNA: TGTGCCAGCAGCTCCGATGGGGGAGGCACTGAAGCTTTCTTT
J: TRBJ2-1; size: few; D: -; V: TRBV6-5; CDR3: CASSPRPEADNEQFF; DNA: TGTGCCAGCAGTCCCAGACCTGAAGCCGACAATGAGCAGTTCTTC
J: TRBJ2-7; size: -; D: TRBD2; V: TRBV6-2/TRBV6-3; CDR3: CASSFTTTSRAAYEQYF; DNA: TGTGCCAGCAGTTTTACCACGACTAGCCGCGCCGCCTACGAGCAGTACTTC
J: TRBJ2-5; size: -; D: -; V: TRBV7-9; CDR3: CASSSLPGKTQYF; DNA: TGTGCCAGCAGCTCTCTCCCTGGGAAGACCCAGTACTTC
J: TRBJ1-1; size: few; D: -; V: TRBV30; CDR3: CAWEEGHTNTEAFF; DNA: TGTGCCTGGGAGGAGGGACACACGAACACTGAAGCTTTCTTT
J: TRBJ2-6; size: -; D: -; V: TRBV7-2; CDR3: CASSPGSGGANVLTF; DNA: TGTGCCAGCAGCCCAGGAAGTGGTGGGGCCAACGTCCTGACTTTC
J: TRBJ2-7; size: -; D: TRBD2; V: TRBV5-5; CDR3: CASSPGGEYPYEQYF; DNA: TGTGCCAGCAGCCCGGGAGGGGAATACCCCTACGAGCAGTACTTC
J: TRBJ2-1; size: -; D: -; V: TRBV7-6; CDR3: CASSAEDYNEQFF; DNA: TGTGCCAGCAGCGCTGAAGATTACAATGAGCAGTTCTTC
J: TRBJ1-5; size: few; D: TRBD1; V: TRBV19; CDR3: CASSIWDRENQPQHF; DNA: TGTGCCAGTAGTATCTGGGACAGGGAAAATCAGCCCCAGCATTTT
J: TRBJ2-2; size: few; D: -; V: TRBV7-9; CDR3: CASSPPRGNTGELFF; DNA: TGTGCCAGCAGCCCCCCACGGGGCAACACCGGGGAGCTGTTTTTT
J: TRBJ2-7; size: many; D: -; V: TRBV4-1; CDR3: CASSQGGRNPYEQYF; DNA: TGCGCCAGCAGCCAAGGCGGCCGAAACCCCTACGAGCAGTACTTC
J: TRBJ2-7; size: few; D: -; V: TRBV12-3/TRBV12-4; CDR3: CASSLGFRGGYEQYF; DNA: TGTGCCAGCAGTTTAGGTTTCAGGGGAGGGTACGAGCAGTACTTC
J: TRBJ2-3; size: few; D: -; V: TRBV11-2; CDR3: CASSEGSNLIKDTQYF; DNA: TGTGCCAGCAGCGAAGGCTCAAACCTCATCAAGGATACGCAGTATTTT
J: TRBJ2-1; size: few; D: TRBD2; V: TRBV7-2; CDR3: CASSSRSRLAGSVYNEQFF; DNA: TGTGCCAGCAGCTCCCGCTCGAGACTAGCGGGAAGTGTCTACAATGAGCAGTTCTTC
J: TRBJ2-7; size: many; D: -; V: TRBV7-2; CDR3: CASSLWGTNYEQYF; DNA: TGTGCCAGCAGCTTATGGGGAACTAACTACGAGCAGTACTTC
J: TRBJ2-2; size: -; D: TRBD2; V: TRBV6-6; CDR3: CASTPLPGLVRNTGELFF; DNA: TGTGCCAGCACTCCCCTCCCGGGACTAGTGAGGAATACCGGGGAGCTGTTTTTT
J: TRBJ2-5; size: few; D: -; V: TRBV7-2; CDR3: CASSLNAGQETQYF; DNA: TGTGCCAGCAGCTTGAATGCAGGGCAAGAGACCCAGTACTTC
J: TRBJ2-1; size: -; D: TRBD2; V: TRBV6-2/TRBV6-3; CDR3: CASSSFGTTNNEQFF; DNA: TGTGCCAGCAGTTCTTTCGGGACTACTAACAATGAGCAGTTCTTC
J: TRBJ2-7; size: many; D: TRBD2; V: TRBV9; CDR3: CASNPGGRAYEQYF; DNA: TGTGCCAGCAACCCTGGCGGGAGGGCCTACGAGCAGTACTTC
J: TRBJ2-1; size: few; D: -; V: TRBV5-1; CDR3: CASSLVAGLSYNEQFF; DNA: TGCGCCAGCAGCTTGGTAGCAGGGTTGTCCTACAATGAGCAGTTCTTC